This entry describes one T cell receptor beta chain. What it binds is unknown. This sequence may be a read error, since a much larger clone differs from it by one base. This specimen comes from a study of T-cell reconstitution after alpha-beta-depleted transplantation in children. The study's findings and limits: Roughly two months post-transplant, alpha-beta T cells reportedly originated from several hundred graft clones that had expanded. Some patients' high day-60 TCRbeta diversity was attributed to recipient cells surviving conditioning.

Germline loops: CDR1 LGHDT, CDR2 YNNKEL (reference sequence). CDR3 size: 15 residues. V gave up 7 bases and J gave up 6 bases; unmatched junction bases: 9. This sample's TCRbeta library carried unique molecular identifier barcodes. Via MiXCR, TCRdb re-called the PCR reads, giving one row per CDR3 protein. The sample records 250,000 to 300,000 distinct CDR3 sequences, about 9.4% being singletons. This receptor was obtained from a boy in the first two years of life with acute myeloid leukemia, due to receive a stem cell transplant. The J gene is TRBJ2-1, the V gene TRBV3-1; TRBD2 matches 10 bases. The sequencing used PBMCs, collected before TCRalphabeta/CD19-depleted stem cell transplant. CDR3 nucleotides: TGTGCCAGCACCCCTAGCGGGAGAAGACGCAATGAGCAGTTCTTC. It codes for CASTPSGRRRNEQFF.